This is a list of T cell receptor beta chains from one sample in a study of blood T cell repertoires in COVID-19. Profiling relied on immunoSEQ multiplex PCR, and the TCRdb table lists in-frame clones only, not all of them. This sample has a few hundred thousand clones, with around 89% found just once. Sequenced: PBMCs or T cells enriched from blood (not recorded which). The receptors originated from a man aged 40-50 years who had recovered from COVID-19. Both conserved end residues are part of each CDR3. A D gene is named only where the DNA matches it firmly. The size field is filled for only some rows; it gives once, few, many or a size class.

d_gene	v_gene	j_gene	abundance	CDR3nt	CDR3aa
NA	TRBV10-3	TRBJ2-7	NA	TGTGCCATCAGTGAGAGCACAGTCTACGAGCAGTACTTC	CAISESTVYEQYF
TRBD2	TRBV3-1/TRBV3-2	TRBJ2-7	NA	TGTGCCAGCAGCGGCCCCGCTAGCGGGGCCTACGAGCAGTACTTC	CASSGPASGAYEQYF
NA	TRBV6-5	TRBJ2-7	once	TGTGCCAGCAGTTACTCGTTACAGGTCTCCTACGAGCAGTACTTC	CASSYSLQVSYEQYF
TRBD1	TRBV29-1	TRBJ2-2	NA	TGCAGCGTTGAAGGCGGGCAGGGGGTAATGTCCGGGGAGCTGTTTTTT	CSVEGGQGVMSGELFF
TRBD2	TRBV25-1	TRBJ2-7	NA	TGTGCCAGCACGGGGGGTGGCTACGAGCAGTACTTC	CASTGGGYEQYF
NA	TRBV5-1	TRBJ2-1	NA	TGCGCCAGCATGGCGGGGCAGGCCTACAATGAGCAGTTCTTC	CASMAGQAYNEQFF
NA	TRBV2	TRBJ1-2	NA	TGTGCCAGCAGTGAACAGCGGACCGGTGGTGGCTACACCTTC	CASSEQRTGGGYTF
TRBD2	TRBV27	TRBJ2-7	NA	TGTGCCAGCAGTTTATCGATCCTAGCGGGAGTCTACGAGCAGTACTTC	CASSLSILAGVYEQYF
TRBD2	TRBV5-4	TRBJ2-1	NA	TGTGCCAGCAGCCCTGGGGTCCTGCCGGGGGAGGGCAATGAGCAGTTCTTC	CASSPGVLPGEGNEQFF
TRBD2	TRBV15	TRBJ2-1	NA	TGTGCCACCAGCAGAGATTCTCCTTGGTCTGCTAGCGGGGGGGAAATCCCCAATGAGCAGTTCTTC	CATSRDSPWSASGGEIPNEQFF
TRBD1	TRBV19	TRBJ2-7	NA	TGTGCCAGTAGCGCATTGGGGGACAGGCGCTACGAGCAGTACTTC	CASSALGDRRYEQYF
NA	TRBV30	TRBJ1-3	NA	TGTGCCTGGAGCGATGGTCAAGGGGCCGGAAACACCATATATTTT	CAWSDGQGAGNTIYF
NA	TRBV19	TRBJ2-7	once	TGTGCCAGTAGTATAGGACTGCGATCCTACGAGCAGTACTTC	CASSIGLRSYEQYF
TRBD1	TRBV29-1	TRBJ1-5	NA	TGCAGCGCCAAAACAGGGGGTCCTAATCAGCCCCAGCATTTT	CSAKTGGPNQPQHF
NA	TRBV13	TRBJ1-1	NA	TGTGCCAGCAGCTTATACATGGTGCGGGGGGCCCACAACACTGAAGCTTTCTTT	CASSLYMVRGAHNTEAFF
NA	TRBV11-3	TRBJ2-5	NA	TGTGCCAGCAGCTTGGTCAGGGCCACACAAGAGACCCAGTACTTC	CASSLVRATQETQYF
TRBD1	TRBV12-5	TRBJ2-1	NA	TGTGCTAGTGGGACCGGACAGGGAGGTTCCTACAATGAGCAGTTCTTC	CASGTGQGGSYNEQFF
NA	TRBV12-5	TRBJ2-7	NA	TGTGCTAGTGGTTTGGAAATACAGGGTGGGATGATTTACGAGCAGTACTTC	CASGLEIQGGMIYEQYF
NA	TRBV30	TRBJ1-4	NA	TGTGCCTGGAGTTTCTCCCCAGGGTTGGGGAAGGATGAAAAACTGTTTTTT	CAWSFSPGLGKDEKLFF
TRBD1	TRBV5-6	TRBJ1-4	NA	TGTGCCAGCAGCTCTCCGGGACAGGGCTGGCCTGAAAAACTGTTTTTT	CASSSPGQGWPEKLFF
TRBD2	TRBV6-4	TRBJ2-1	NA	TGTGCCAGCAGTCCCTCGGGCGGGGGGGCCGGGAATGAGCAGTTCTTC	CASSPSGGGAGNEQFF
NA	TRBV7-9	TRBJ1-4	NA	TGTGCCAGCAGCTTAGAGTCAGGGGAACATGAAAAACTGTTTTTT	CASSLESGEHEKLFF
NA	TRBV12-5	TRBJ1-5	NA	TGTGCTAGTGGCCGCGTGCTCGAGAGTCAGCCCCAGCATTTT	CASGRVLESQPQHF
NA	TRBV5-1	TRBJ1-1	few	TGCGCCAGCAGCCTAAGGGGTGGAACTGAAGCTTTCTTT	CASSLRGGTEAFF
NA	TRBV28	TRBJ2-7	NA	TGTGCCAGCAGTCCCACGGCCGGACAGTTCCTCCCGTCCTACGAGCAGTACTTC	CASSPTAGQFLPSYEQYF
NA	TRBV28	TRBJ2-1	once	TGTGCCAGCAGTCCCATGGCCAACTACAATGAGCAGTTCTTC	CASSPMANYNEQFF
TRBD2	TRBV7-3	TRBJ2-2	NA	TGTGCCAGCAGCTTAATCGGCGGGAGGGCCCGGGGCACCGGGGAGCTGTTTTTT	CASSLIGGRARGTGELFF
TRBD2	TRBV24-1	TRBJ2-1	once	TGTGCCACCAGTGATTCCCGGTTAGCGGGGGAGTTCTACAATGAGCAGTTCTTC	CATSDSRLAGEFYNEQFF
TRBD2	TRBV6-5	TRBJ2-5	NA	TGTGCCAGCAGTTGGGTTAGCGGGAGGGCCCGGGAGACCCAGTACTTC	CASSWVSGRARETQYF
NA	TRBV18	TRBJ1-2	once	TGTGCCAGCTCACCACCGGCGGGGGCGACCTATGGCTACACCTTC	CASSPPAGATYGYTF
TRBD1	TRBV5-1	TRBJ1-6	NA	TGCGCCAGCAGCTTCCAGGGGGATGATTCACCCCTCCACTTT	CASSFQGDDSPLHF
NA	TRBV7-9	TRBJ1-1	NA	TGTGCCAGCAGCACGCTACAGGGTGGCGCTGAAGCTTTCTTT	CASSTLQGGAEAFF
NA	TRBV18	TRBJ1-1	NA	TGTGCCAGCTCACCTTCGTTGGGCAGAAACACTGAAGCTTTCTTT	CASSPSLGRNTEAFF
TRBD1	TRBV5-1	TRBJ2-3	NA	TGCGCCAGCAGAACCGGGACAGTCACCTTCACAGATACGCAGTATTTT	CASRTGTVTFTDTQYF
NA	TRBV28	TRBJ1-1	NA	TGTGCCAGCAGCGTAACGGAGGCTGAAGCTTTCTTT	CASSVTEAEAFF
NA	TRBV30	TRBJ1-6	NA	TGTGCCTGGAGTTCCGCGAATTCACCCCTCCACTTT	CAWSSANSPLHF
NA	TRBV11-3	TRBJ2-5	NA	TGTGCCAGCAGCGAGAACCGACCAGACAGAGTCCAAGAGACCCAGTACTTC	CASSENRPDRVQETQYF
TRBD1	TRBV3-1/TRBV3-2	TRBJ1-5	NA	TGTGCCAGCAGCCAAGATCTCCCAGGGGGCGATCAGCCCCAGCATTTT	CASSQDLPGGDQPQHF
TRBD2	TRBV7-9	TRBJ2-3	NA	TGTGCCAGCAGCCCGCAGACGTCGTGGGAGGGCCCCACAGATACGCAGTATTTT	CASSPQTSWEGPTDTQYF
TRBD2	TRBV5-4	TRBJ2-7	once	TGTGCCAGCAGCTTGGTCAGCGGGAGTTCCTACGAGCAGTACTTC	CASSLVSGSSYEQYF
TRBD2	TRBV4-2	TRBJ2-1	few	TGTGCCAGCAGCCAGGACGGGACTACCTACAATGAGCAGTTCTTC	CASSQDGTTYNEQFF
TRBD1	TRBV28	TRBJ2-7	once	TGTGCCAGCAGTGACCACAGGGGCGGCTACGAGCAGTACTTC	CASSDHRGGYEQYF
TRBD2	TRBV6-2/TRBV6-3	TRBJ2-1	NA	TGTGCCAGCAGTTACGCAGCCCCTGGCGGGAGATCCAATGAGCAGTTCTTC	CASSYAAPGGRSNEQFF
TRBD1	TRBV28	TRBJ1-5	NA	TGTGCCAGCAGTGGGGACAGGGTTCGTTGGCAGCCCCAGCATTTT	CASSGDRVRWQPQHF
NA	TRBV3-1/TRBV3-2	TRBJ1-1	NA	TGTGCCAGCAGCCAAACCGGGAGAAACACTGAAGCTTTCTTT	CASSQTGRNTEAFF
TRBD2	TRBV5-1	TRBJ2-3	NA	TGCGCCAGCAGCGTTGCACTAGCGGGAGAAGTAGATACGCAGTATTTT	CASSVALAGEVDTQYF
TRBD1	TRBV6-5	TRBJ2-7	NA	TGTGCCAGCAGGACGGCGGGACAGGGTGCCTACGAGCAGTACTTC	CASRTAGQGAYEQYF
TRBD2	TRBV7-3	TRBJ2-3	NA	TGTGCCAGCAGCCCTGGGACTAGCGCAGATACGCAGTATTTT	CASSPGTSADTQYF
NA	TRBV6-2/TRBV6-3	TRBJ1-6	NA	TGTGCCAGCAGTTACGCAACGGGACTCAATTCACCCCTCCACTTT	CASSYATGLNSPLHF
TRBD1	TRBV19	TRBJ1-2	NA	TGTGCCAGTAGTCTCGGACAGGGGGGATATGGCTACACCTTC	CASSLGQGGYGYTF
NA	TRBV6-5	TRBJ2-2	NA	TGTGCCAGCAGAACCAGGGGTTTTGGCACCGGGGAGCTGTTTTTT	CASRTRGFGTGELFF
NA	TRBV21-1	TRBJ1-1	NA	TGTGCCAGTCCGAGACGGACAGGGGCTGTCATGAACACTGAAGCTTTCTTT	CASPRRTGAVMNTEAFF
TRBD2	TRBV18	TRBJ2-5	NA	TGTGCCAGCTCACCACCGAGCGGGGCGGGAGAGACCCAGTACTTC	CASSPPSGAGETQYF
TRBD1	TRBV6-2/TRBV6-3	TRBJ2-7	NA	TGTGCCAGCAGTTACCGCAGGACAGGTCCGAGCTCCTACGAGCAGTACTTC	CASSYRRTGPSSYEQYF
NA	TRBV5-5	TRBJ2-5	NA	TGTGCCAGCAGCCAGCCGGGCCAAGAGACCCAGTACTTC	CASSQPGQETQYF